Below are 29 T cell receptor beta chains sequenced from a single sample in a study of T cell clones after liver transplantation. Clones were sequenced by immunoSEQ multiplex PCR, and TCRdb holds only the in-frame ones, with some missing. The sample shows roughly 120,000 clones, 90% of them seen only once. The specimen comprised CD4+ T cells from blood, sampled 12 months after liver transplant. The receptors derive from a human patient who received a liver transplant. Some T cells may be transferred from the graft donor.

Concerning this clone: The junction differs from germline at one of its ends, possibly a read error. The CDR3 sequence: CASSLGTSYNEQFF. CDR3 nucleotides: TGTGCTAGCAGCTTGGGGACAAGCTACAATGAGCAGTTCTTC. The V gene is TRBV7-7, the J gene TRBJ2-1; D may be TRBD1 (6 bases). The CDR3 runs to 14 residues. The germline gives CDR1 SSHAT, CDR2 FNYEAQ (reference sequence). The full variable domain, in which reference TRBV7-7 and TRBJ2-1 provide the parts outside the CDR3, is GAGVSQSPRYKVTKRGQDVTLRCDPISSHATLYWYQQALGQGPEFLTYFNYEAQPDKSGLPSDRFSAERPEGSISTLTIQRTEQRDSAMYRCASSLGTSYNEQFFGPGTRLTVL.

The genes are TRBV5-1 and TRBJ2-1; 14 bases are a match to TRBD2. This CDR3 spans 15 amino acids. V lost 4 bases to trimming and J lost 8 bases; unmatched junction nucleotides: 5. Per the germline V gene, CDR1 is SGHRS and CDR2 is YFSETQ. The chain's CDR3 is CASSPGTSGSDEQFF. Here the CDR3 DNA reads TGCGCCAGCAGCCCCGGGACTAGCGGGAGCGATGAGCAGTTCTTC.

The CDR3 spells CASSSDSDYGYTF. The CDR3 nucleotides are TGTGCCAGCAGTTCGGACTCTGACTATGGCTACACCTTC. The rearrangement links TRBV2 to TRBJ1-2; D is uncertain. The ends were cut back, 5 bases at V and 3 bases at J, with 10 bases in the middle. This CDR3 region has 13 residues. The germline V gene has CDR1 SNHLY and CDR2 FYNNEI.

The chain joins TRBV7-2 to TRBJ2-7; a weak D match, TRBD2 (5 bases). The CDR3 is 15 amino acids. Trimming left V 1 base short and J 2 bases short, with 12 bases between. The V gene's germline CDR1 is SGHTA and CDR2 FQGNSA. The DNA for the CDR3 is TGTGCCAGCAGCTTAGATCCGGGAAGTACCTACGAGCAGTACTTC. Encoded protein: CASSLDPGSTYEQYF.

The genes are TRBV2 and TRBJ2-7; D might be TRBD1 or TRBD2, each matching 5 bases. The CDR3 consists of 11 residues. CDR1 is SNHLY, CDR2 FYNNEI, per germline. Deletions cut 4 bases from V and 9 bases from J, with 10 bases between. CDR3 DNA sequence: TGTGCCAGCAGTGCTGGGGACGTGCAGTACTTC. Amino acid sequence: CASSAGDVQYF.

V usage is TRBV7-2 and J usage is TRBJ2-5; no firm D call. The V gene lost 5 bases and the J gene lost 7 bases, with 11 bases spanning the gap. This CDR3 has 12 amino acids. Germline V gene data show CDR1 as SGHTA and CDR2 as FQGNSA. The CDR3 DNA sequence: TGTGCCAGCAGCCTCCCGGGCGGGACCCAGTACTTC. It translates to CASSLPGGTQYF.

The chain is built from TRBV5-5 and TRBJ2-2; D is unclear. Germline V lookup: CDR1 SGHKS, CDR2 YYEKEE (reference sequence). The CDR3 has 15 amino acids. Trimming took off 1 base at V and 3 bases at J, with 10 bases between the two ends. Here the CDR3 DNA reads TGTGCCAGCAGCTTGCTGGCCAAAGACACCGGGGAGCTGTTTTTT. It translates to CASSLLAKDTGELFF.

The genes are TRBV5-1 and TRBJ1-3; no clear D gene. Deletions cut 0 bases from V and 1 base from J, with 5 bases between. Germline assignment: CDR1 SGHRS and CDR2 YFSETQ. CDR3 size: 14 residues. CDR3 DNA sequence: TGCGCCAGCAGCTTGGGGGTGTCTGGAAACACCATATATTTT. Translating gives CASSLGVSGNTIYF.

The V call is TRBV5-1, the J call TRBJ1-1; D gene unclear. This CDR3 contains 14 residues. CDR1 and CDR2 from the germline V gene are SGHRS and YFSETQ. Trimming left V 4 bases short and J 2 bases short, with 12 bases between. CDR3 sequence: CASSPDVTNTEAFF. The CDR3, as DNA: TGCGCCAGCAGCCCGGACGTAACCAACACTGAAGCTTTCTTT.

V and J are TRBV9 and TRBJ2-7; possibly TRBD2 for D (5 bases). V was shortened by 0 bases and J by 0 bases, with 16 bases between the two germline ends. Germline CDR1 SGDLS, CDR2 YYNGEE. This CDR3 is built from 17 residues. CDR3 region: CASSVGEGPLNSYEQYF. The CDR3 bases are TGTGCCAGCAGCGTAGGAGAGGGCCCTCTGAACTCCTACGAGCAGTACTTC.

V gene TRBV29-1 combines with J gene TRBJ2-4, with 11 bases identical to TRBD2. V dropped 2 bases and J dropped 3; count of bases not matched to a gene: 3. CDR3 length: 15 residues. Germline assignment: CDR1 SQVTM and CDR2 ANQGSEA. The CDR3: CSVELGLAVKNIQYF. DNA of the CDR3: TGCAGCGTTGAATTGGGACTAGCGGTCAAAAACATTCAGTACTTC.

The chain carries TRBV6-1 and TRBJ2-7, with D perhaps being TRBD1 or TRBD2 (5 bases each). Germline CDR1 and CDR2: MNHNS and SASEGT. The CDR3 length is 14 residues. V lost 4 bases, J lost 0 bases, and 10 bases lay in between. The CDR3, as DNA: TGTGCCAGCAGTGCCAGGGAGAGCTCCTACGAGCAGTACTTC. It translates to CASSARESSYEQYF.

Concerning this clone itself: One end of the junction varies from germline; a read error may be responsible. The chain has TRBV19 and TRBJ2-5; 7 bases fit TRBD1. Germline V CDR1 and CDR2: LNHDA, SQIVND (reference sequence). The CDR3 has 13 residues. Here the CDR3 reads CASSIPGGETQYF. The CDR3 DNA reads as TGTGCCAGCAGTATTCCAGGGGGAGAGACCCAGTACTTC.

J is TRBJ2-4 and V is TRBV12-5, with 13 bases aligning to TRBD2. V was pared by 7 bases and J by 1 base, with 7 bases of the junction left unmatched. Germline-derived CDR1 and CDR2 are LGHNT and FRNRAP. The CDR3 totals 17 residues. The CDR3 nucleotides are TGTGCTAGTGCCTTAGGGACTAGCGGGAAGGCCAAAAACATTCAGTACTTC. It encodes CASALGTSGKAKNIQYF.

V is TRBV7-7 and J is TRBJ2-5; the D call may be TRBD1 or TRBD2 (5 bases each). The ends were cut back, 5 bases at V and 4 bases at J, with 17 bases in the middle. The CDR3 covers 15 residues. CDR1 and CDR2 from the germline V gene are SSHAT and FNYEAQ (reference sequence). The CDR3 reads CASSPGAGIPETQYF. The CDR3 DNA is TGTGCCAGCAGCCCCGGGGCGGGCATTCCAGAGACCCAGTACTTC.

CDR3 sequence reads: CASSTIFRGRDEQYF. In nucleotides, the CDR3 is TGTGCCAGCAGCACAATTTTTAGGGGCAGGGACGAGCAGTACTTC. The chain links TRBV11-3 to TRBJ2-7, with D perhaps TRBD1 (5 bases). Germline CDR1 SGHNT, CDR2 YENEEA. The CDR3 totals 15 residues. V was trimmed by 5 bases and J by 5 bases, leaving 19 bases between them. The whole variable domain, remainder taken from reference TRBV11-3 and TRBJ2-7, is EAGVVQSPRYKIIEKKQPVAFWCNPISGHNTLYWYLQNLGQGPELLIRYENEEAVDDSQLPKDRFSAERLKGVDSTLKIQPAELGDSAVYLCASSTIFRGRDEQYFGPGTRLTVT.

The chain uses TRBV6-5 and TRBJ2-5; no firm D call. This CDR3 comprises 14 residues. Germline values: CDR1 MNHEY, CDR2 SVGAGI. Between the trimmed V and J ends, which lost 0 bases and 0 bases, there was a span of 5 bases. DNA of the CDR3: TGTGCCAGCAGTTACTCTATGAACCAAGAGACCCAGTACTTC. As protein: CASSYSMNQETQYF.

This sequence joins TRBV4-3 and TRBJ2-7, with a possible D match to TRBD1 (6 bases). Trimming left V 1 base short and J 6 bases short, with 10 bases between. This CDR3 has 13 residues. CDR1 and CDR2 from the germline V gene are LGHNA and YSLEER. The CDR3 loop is CASSQVIGGEQYF. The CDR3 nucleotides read TGCGCCAGCAGCCAAGTGATAGGGGGCGAGCAGTACTTC.

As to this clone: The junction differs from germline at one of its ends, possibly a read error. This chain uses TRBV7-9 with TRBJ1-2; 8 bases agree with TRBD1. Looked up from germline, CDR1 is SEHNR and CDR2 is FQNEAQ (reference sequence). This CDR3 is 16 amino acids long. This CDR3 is CASTLGSGGSIGGYTF. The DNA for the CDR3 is TGTGCCAGCACCTTAGGGTCAGGGGGCAGTATTGGAGGCTACACCTTC.

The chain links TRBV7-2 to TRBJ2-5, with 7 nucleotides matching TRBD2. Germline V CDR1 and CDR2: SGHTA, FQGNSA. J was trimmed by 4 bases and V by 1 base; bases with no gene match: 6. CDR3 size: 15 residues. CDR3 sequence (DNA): TGTGCCAGCAGCTTAGTGGCGGGAGTGGGAGAGACCCAGTACTTC. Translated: CASSLVAGVGETQYF. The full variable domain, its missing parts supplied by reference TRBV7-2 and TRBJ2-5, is GAGVSQSPSNKVTEKGKDVELRCDPISGHTALYWYRQSLGQGLEFLIYFQGNSAPDKSGLPSDRFSAERTGGSVSTLTIQRTQQEDSAVYLCASSLVAGVGETQYFGPGTRLLVL.

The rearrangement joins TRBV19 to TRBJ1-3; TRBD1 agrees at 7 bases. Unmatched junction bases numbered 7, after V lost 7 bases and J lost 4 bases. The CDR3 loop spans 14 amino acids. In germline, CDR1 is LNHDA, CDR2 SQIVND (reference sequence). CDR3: CASTPTGEGNTIYF. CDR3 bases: TGTGCCAGTACCCCAACAGGGGAGGGAAACACCATATATTTT.

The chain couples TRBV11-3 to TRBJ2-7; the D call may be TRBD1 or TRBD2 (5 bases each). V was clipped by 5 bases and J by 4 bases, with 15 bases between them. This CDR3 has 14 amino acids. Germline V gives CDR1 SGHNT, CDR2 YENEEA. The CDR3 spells CASSPGTGKYEQYF. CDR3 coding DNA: TGTGCCAGCAGCCCCGGGACGGGAAAGTACGAGCAGTACTTC.

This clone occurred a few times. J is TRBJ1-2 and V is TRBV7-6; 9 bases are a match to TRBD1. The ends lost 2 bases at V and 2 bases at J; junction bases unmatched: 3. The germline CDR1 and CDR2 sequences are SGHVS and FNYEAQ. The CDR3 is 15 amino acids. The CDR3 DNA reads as TGTGCCAGCAGCTTATCCGGGACAGGGAACTATGGCTACACCTTC. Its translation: CASSLSGTGNYGYTF.

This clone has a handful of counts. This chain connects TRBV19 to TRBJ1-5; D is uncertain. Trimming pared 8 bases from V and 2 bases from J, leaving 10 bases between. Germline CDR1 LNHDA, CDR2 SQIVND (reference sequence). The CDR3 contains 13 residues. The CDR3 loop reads CASSGWGNQPQHF. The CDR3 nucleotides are TGTGCCAGTTCCGGGTGGGGCAATCAGCCCCAGCATTTT.

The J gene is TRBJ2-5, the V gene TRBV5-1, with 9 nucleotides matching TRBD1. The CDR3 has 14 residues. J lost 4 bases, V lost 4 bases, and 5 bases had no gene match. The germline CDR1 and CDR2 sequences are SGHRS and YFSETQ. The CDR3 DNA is TGCGCCAGCAGCCGGGCGGGACAGGGAGAGACCCAGTACTTC. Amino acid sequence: CASSRAGQGETQYF.

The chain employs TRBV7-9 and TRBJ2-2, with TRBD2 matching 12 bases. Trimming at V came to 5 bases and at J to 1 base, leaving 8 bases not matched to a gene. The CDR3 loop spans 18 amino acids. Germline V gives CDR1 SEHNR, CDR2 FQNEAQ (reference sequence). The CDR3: CASSPYGLAGLNTGELFF. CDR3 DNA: TGTGCCAGCAGCCCGTACGGACTAGCGGGACTGAACACCGGGGAGCTGTTTTTT.

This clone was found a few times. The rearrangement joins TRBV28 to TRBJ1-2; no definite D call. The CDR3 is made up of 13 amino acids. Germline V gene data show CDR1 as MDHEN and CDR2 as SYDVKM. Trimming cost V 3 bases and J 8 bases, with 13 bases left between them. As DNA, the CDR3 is TGTGCCAGCAGTTTTGGCAGTGTGGGCGGCTACACCTTC. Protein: CASSFGSVGGYTF.

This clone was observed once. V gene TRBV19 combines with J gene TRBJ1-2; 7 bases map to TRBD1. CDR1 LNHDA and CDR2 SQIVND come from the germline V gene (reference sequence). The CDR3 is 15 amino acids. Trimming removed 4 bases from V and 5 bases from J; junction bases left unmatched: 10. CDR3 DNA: TGTGCCAGTAGTACCCAGACAGGGTGGCGGTATGGCTACACCTTC. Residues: CASSTQTGWRYGYTF.

CDR3 in amino acids: CSVGGTGGHEQYF. The DNA for the CDR3 is TGCAGCGTGGGGGGGACAGGGGGCCACGAGCAGTACTTC. The chain has TRBV29-1 and TRBJ2-7; the match to TRBD1 covers 12 bases. The CDR3 is 13 residues long. CDR1 and CDR2 from the germline V gene are SQVTM and ANQGSEA. With V trimmed by 6 bases and J by 5 bases, 5 bases remained unmatched.